Here is one T cell receptor (beta chain) with its context. No antigen is known for it. This sample was taken from a study of CD8+ T cells in alopecia areata. General study points: Administration of tofacitinib significantly diminished scalp clonality and expanded CD8+ clones within the top 100. Researchers reported that TCR sharing among patients proved less clear than in mice, possibly HLA-linked. Researchers report lesional scalp, most notably alopecia totalis/universalis, outstripped normal scalp in clonality.

RNA, once extracted, was reverse transcribed into cDNA for use as the sequencing template. Profiling relied on immunoSEQ multiplex PCR, and the TCRdb table lists in-frame clones only, not all of them. The data hold a few hundred thousand clones, with over 60% observed a single time. Treatment of the sample: oral pan-JAK inhibitor, 5-10 mg twice daily. Sorted populations comprised CD4+ and CD8+ T cells obtained from PBMCs. Trimming took off 3 bases at V and 8 bases at J, with 16 bases between the two ends. The germline CDR1 and CDR2 sequences are LNHDA and SQIVND (reference sequence). This CDR3 contains 14 residues.

This sequence originates from a human donor with alopecia areata. The chain is built from TRBV19 and TRBJ1-2; D not resolved. Sequencing used CD4+ T cells sorted from blood, obtained at approximately week 45, from a patient treated with tofacitinib. CDR3 sequence: CASSITRTVSGYTF. As DNA, the CDR3 is TGTGCCAGTAGTATTACCAGGACGGTTTCGGGCTACACCTTC. Looking up the rest from reference TRBV19 and TRBJ1-2 gives the full variable domain: DGGITQSPKYLFRKEGQNVTLSCEQNLNHDAMYWYRQDPGQGLRLIYYSQIVNDFQKGDIAEGYSVSREKKESFPLTVTSAQKNPTAFYLCASSITRTVSGYTFGSGTRLTVV.